The subject of this entry is one T cell receptor (beta chain). Its target is unknown. The sample is drawn from a study of cytomegalovirus exposure and HLA in healthy donors. Findings of the study overall: Most observed TCR sequences were rare, whereas some public TCRs were detected in many donors. With further analysis later on, most CMV-associated TCR beta chains appeared HLA-restricted.

Germline CDR1 reads SGHAT; CDR2 reads FQNNGV. V was clipped by 5 bases and J by 0 bases, with 8 bases between them. This CDR3 contains 14 residues. Amplification used 60 Vbeta primers and 13 Jbeta primers. TCRdb keeps only in-frame clones here, not all; method: immunoSEQ multiplex PCR. Of around 160,000 clones listed, over 70% were seen once; the top ten hold 6.5% to 8.5%. The origin of this receptor is a middle-aged woman in good health and CMV-seropositive. The gene calls are TRBV11-2 and TRBJ1-5, with unresolved D. Specimen: PBMCs. The CDR3 loop reads CASSPLYSNQPQHF. The CDR3 nucleotides are TGTGCCAGCAGCCCCCTTTATAGCAATCAGCCCCAGCATTTT. The full variable domain, with the rest looked up from reference TRBV11-2 and TRBJ1-5, is EAGVAQSPRYKIIEKRQSVAFWCNPISGHATLYWYQQILGQGPKLLIQFQNNGVVDDSQLPKDRFSAERLKGVDSTLKIQPAKLEDSAVYLCASSPLYSNQPQHFGDGTRLSIL.